The 9 T cell receptor delta chains in this list originate from one sample, sequenced in a study of gamma-delta chains in newborns, infants, children. TCRdb re-processed the reads using CATT. The sample has roughly 7,900 delta-chain clones, around 1.6% seen once. The sequencing input was blood. The receptors were gathered from a child who was a newborn, infant or young child, either healthy, febrile or measles-vaccinated (not recorded which).

By sample fraction, this clone is medium-sized (0.01 to 0.1%). This chain connects TRDV3 to TRDJ1; 8 bases are a match to TRDD3. Losses at the gene ends were 4 bases for V and 2 bases for J; bases not matched to a gene: 6. Per germline, CDR1 TVYSNPD and CDR2 GDNSRS (reference sequence). The CDR3 is 13 amino acids. CDR3 residues: CASRYWGTDKLIF. CDR3 DNA: TGTGCCTCCCGCTACTGGGGGACCGATAAACTCATCTTT.

This clone is labeled medium-sized. Other DNA sequences in the sample encode the same CDR3. The genes are TRDV2 and TRDJ2, with 10 bases lining up with TRDD3. The CDR3 sequence is 15 residues long. V was pared by 4 bases and J by 4 bases, with 5 bases of the junction left unmatched. Germline CDR1 and CDR2: GEAIGNYY and EKD. DNA for the CDR3: TGTGCCTGTGATAATTTGGGGGATACGACAGCACAACTCTTCTTT. Protein sequence: CACDNLGDTTAQLFF.

Sample share makes this clone medium-sized. The V gene is TRDV1, the J gene TRDJ1, with 11 bases aligning to TRDD3. The CDR3 has 22 residues. J gave up 3 bases and V 1 base, and 22 bases lay outside the gene matches. Germline CDR1 is TSWWSYY and CDR2 is QGS. CDR3 sequence reads: CALGEPPPVWGILSSTADKLIF. CDR3 coding DNA: TGTGCTCTTGGGGAACCTCCCCCCGTCTGGGGGATACTAAGTAGTACAGCCGATAAACTCATCTTT.

Concerning this clone itself: The junction differs from germline at one of its ends, possibly a read error. Other DNA sequences in this sample translate to the same CDR3. The rearrangement uses TRDV1 and TRDJ1, with D possibly matching TRDD3 (6 bases). The CDR3 covers 19 residues. In germline, CDR1 is TSWWSYY, CDR2 QGS. Written as DNA, the CDR3 is TGTGCTCTTGGACTCCGGTGGGGGGAACCCGGAAGGCACACCGATAAGCTCATCTTT. Protein sequence: CALGLRWGEPGRHTDKLIF.

This clone showed up just a few times. The protein here is the DNA translation, as the TCRdb protein differs from it at residue 5. This chain joins TRDV1 and TRDJ2; D might be TRDD3 (6 bases). Trimming took 4 bases from V and 7 from J, leaving 31 bases between them. Germline CDR1 is TSWWSYY and CDR2 is QGS. This CDR3 has 20 amino acids. CDR3 sequence: CALGVVPYSTGIAGGAQLFF. DNA of the CDR3: TGTGCTCTTGGGGTGGTTCCTTACTCTACTGGGATAGCCGGAGGAGCACAACTCTTCTTT.

This clone was seen more than once but under ten times. The TCRdb record carries a much larger clone's protein, which differs from this DNA's translation at residue 7; a read error is the likely cause, and the protein listed here is the DNA translation. The J gene is TRDJ3, the V gene TRDV2; the D gene is possibly TRDD3 (5 bases). There are 19 residues in the CDR3. Germline V gene sequence: CDR1 GEAIGNYY, CDR2 EKD. V was shortened by 0 bases and J by 0 bases, with 14 bases between the two germline ends. CDR3 DNA sequence: TGTGCCTGTGACACCTGGGAGATACAGGGCTCCTGGGACACCCGACAGATGTTTTTC. Its protein product is CACDTWEIQGSWDTRQMFF.

This clone has only a few counts. The protein TCRdb gives is from a much larger clone and does not agree with this DNA's translation at residue 12, likely a read error; the protein shown here comes from the DNA. This chain connects TRDV2 to TRDJ3, with 12 bases lining up with TRDD3. The CDR3 consists of 18 residues. Germline V gives CDR1 GEAIGNYY, CDR2 EKD. In DNA, the CDR3 is TGTGCCTGTGACAGTACTGGGGGATACTCCTGGGCCACCCGACAGATGTTTTTC. It specifies CACDSTGGYSWATRQMFF.

This clone was seen a handful of times. A mismatch at residue 3 separates the TCRdb protein from the translated DNA, so the protein presented here was translated from the DNA. V usage is TRDV3 and J usage is TRDJ1, with D possibly TRDD3 on 6 matching bases. Germline V gene data show CDR1 as TVYSNPD and CDR2 as GDNSRS (reference sequence). The CDR3 covers 16 residues. The CDR3 is CARSWGLAIHTDKLIF. The CDR3 DNA is TGTGCACGCTCCTGGGGACTGGCTATTCACACCGATAAACTCATCTTT.

This clone is medium-sized within its sample. The chain joins TRDV2 to TRDJ3; 8 nucleotides align to TRDD3. Germline V gives CDR1 GEAIGNYY, CDR2 EKD. The CDR3 sequence is 19 residues long. The ends lost 3 bases at V and 0 bases at J; junction bases unmatched: 9. CDR3 sequence reads: CACDVLGVVGSWDTRQMFF. The CDR3, as DNA: TGTGCCTGTGACGTACTGGGGGTCGTCGGCTCCTGGGACACCCGACAGATGTTTTTC.